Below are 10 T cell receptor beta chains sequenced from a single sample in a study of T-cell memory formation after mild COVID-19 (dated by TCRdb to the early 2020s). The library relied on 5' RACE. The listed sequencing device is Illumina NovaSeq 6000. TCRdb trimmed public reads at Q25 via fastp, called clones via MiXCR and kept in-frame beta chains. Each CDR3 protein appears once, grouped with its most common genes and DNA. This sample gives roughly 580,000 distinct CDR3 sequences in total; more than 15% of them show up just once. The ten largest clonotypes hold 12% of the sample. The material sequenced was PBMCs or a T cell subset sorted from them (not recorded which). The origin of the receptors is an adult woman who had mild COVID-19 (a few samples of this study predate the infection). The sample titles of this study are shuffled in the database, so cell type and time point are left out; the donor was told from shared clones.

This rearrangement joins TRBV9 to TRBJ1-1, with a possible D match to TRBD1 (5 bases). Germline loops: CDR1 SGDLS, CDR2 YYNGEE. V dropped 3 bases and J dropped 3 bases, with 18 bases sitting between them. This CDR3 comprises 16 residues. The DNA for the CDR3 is TGTGCCAGCAGCGCTCGCCGGGACGGTTTATACACTGAAGCTTTCTTT. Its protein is CASSARRDGLYTEAFF.

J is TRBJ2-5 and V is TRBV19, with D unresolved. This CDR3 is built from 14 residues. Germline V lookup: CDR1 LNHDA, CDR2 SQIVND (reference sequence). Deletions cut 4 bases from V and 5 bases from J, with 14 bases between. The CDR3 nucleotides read TGTGCCAGTAGTACCCGCACGGGCGAGGAGACCCAGTACTTC. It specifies CASSTRTGEETQYF.

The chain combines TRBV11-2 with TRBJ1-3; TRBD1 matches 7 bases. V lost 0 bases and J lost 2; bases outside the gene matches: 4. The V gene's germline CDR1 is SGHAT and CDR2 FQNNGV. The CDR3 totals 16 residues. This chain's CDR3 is CASSLDIQGAGNTIYF. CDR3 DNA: TGTGCCAGCAGCTTAGATATCCAGGGGGCTGGAAACACCATATATTTT.

The CDR3 nucleotides are TGCAGCGTCTTGACAGAGAACAATTACGAGCAGTACTTC. It codes for CSVLTENNYEQYF. This chain uses TRBV29-1 with TRBJ2-7; D is perhaps TRBD1 (5 bases). CDR1 is SQVTM and CDR2 is ANQGSEA in the germline V gene. The ends were cut back, 6 bases at V and 4 bases at J, with 16 bases in the middle. CDR3 length equals 13 residues.

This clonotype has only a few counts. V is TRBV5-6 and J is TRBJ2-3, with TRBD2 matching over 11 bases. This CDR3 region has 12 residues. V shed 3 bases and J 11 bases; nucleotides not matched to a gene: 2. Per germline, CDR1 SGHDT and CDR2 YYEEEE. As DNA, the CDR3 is TGTGCCAGCAGCTATACTAGCGGGGGGCAGTATTTT. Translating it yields CASSYTSGGQYF.

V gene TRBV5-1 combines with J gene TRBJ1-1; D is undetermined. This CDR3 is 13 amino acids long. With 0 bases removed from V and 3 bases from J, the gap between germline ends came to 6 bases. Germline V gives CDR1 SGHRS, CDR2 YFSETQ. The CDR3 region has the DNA TGCGCCAGCAGCTTGGAGGCCTACACTGAAGCTTTCTTT. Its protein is CASSLEAYTEAFF.

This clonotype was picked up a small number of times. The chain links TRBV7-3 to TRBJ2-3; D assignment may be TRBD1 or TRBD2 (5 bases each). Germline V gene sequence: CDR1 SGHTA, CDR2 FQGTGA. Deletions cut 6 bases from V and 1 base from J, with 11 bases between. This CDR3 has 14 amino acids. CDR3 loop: CASSPGRRTDTQYF. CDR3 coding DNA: TGTGCCAGCAGTCCGGGACGGCGCACAGATACGCAGTATTTT.

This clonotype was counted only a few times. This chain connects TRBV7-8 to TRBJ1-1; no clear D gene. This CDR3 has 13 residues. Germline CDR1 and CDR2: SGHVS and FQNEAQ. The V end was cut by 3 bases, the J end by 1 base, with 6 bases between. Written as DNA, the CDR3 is TGTGCCAGCAGCTTGTGGAGGAACACTGAAGCTTTCTTT. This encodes CASSLWRNTEAFF.

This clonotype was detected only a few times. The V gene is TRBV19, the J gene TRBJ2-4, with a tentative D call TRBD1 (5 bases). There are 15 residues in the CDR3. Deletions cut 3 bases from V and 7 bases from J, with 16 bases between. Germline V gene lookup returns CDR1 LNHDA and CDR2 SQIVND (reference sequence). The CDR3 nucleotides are TGTGCCAGTAGTATTGCCCGGACAAGGGGCAACATTCAGTACTTC. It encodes CASSIARTRGNIQYF. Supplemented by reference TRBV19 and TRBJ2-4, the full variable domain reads DGGITQSPKYLFRKEGQNVTLSCEQNLNHDAMYWYRQDPGQGLRLIYYSQIVNDFQKGDIAEGYSVSREKKESFPLTVTSAQKNPTAFYLCASSIARTRGNIQYFGAGTRLSVL.

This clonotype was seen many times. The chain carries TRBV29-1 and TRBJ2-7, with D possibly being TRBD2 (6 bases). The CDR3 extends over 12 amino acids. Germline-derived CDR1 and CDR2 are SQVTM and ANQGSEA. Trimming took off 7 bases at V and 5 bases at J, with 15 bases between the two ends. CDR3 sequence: CSAWDSGNEQYF. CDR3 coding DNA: TGCAGCGCCTGGGACTCAGGGAACGAGCAGTACTTC.